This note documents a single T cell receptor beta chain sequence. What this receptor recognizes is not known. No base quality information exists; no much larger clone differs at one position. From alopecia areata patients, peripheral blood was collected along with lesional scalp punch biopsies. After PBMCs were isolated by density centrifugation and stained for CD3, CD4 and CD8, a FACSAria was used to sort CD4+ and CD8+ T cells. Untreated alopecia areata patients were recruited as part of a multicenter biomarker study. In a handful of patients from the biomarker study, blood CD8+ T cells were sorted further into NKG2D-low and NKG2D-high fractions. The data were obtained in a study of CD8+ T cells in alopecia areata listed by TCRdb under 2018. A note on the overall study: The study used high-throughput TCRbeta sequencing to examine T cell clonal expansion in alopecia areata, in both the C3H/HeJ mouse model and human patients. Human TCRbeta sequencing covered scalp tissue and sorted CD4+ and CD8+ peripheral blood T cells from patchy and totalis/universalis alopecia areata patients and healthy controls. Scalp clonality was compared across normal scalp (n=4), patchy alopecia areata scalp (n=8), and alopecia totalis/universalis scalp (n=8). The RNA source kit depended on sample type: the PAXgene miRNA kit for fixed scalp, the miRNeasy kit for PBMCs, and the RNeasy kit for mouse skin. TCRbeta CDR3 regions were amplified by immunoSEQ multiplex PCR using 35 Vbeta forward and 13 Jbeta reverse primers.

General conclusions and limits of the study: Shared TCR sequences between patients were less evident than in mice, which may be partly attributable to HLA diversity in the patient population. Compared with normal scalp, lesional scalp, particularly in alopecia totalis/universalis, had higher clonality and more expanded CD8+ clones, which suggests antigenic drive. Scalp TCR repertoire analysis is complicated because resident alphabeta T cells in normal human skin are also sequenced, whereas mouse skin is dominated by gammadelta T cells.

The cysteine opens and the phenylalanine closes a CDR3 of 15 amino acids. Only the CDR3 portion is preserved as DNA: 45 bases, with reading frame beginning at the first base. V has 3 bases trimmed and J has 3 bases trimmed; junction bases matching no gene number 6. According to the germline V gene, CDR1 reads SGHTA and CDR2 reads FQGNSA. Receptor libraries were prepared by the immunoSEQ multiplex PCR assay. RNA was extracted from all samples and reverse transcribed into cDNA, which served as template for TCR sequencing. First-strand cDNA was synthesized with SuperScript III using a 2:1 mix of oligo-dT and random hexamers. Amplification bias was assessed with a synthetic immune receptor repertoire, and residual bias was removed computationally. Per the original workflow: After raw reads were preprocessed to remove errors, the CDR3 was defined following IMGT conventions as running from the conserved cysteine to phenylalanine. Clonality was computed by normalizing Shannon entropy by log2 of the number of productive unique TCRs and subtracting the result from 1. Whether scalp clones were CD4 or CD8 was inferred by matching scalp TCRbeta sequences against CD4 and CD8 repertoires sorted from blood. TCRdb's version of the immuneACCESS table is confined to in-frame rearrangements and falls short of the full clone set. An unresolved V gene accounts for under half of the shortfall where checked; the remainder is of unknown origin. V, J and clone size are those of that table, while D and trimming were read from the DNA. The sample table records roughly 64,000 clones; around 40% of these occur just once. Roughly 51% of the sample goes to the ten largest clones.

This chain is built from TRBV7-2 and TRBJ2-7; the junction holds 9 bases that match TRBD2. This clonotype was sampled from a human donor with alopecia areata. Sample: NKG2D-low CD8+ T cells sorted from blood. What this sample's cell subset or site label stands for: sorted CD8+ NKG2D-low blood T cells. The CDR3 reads CASSFSLAGIYEQYF. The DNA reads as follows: TGTGCCAGCAGCTTCTCCCTAGCGGGAATCTACGAGCAGTACTTC.